The 24 T cell receptor beta chains given below trace back to one sample, sequenced in a study of shared clonotypes between healthy human individuals. Data came from immunoSEQ multiplex PCR; TCRdb stores just in-frame clones and leaves some out. The repertoire holds about 1.5 million clones, with approximately 98% as singletons. The sequenced material came from naive CD4+ T cells sorted from blood. Subset here: CD45RA+ positively selected. These receptors all come from a man younger than 40 in good health.

This sequence joins TRBV7-9 and TRBJ1-1, with D maybe TRBD1 (6 bases). Trimming left V 5 bases short and J 1 base short, with 11 bases between. This CDR3 has 14 amino acids. Germline V lookup: CDR1 SEHNR, CDR2 FQNEAQ (reference sequence). CDR3 in amino acids: CASSPLTGNTEAFF. CDR3 in DNA: TGTGCCAGCAGCCCCTTGACAGGGAACACTGAAGCTTTCTTT.

The sample holds one count of this clone. The chain joins TRBV10-3 to TRBJ2-7, with 11 bases lining up with TRBD2. This CDR3 spans 13 amino acids. Germline-derived CDR1 and CDR2 are ENHRY and SYGVKD. Trimming took 7 bases from V and 2 from J; bases not matched to a gene: 1. The CDR3 loop is CAIKTSGAYEQYF. The CDR3 DNA is TGTGCCATCAAGACTAGCGGGGCCTACGAGCAGTACTTC.

The chain employs TRBV7-9 and TRBJ1-2, with TRBD1 as a possible D gene (5 bases). CDR1 is SEHNR and CDR2 is FQNEAQ in the germline V gene (reference sequence). The CDR3 runs 16 residues. Trimming left V 4 bases short and J 3 bases short, with 18 bases between. The CDR3 nucleotides read TGTGCCAGCAGCTCCTTCCTTACTCAGGGACACTATGGCTACACCTTC. Translated, it gives CASSSFLTQGHYGYTF.

In nucleotides, the CDR3 is TGTGCCAGCAGTTTTCCGGGCGGGGCAGATACGCAGTATTTT. Translating it yields CASSFPGGADTQYF. The chain employs TRBV6-6 and TRBJ2-3; the D gene is possibly TRBD2 (6 bases). There are 14 residues in the CDR3. Germline V lookup: CDR1 MNHNY, CDR2 SVGAGI (reference sequence). Between the trimmed V and J ends, which lost 4 bases and 4 bases, there was a span of 12 bases.

This chain joins TRBV5-1 and TRBJ2-2; 7 bases fit TRBD1. Trimming took 5 bases from V and 7 from J; bases not matched to a gene: 8. Germline lookup yields CDR1 SGHRS and CDR2 YFSETQ. This CDR3 is 14 amino acids long. CDR3 DNA: TGCGCCAGCAGTCACGGGACAGCCAACGGGGAGCTGTTTTTT. It specifies CASSHGTANGELFF.

This clone was recorded once. The chain couples TRBV9 to TRBJ2-3; perhaps TRBD2 as D (5 bases). The CDR3 spans 13 residues. Between the trimmed V and J ends, which lost 3 bases and 14 bases, there was a span of 19 bases. The germline gives CDR1 SGDLS, CDR2 YYNGEE. DNA of the CDR3: TGTGCCAGCAGCGGGGAGACTTTGGGATCTCCGTATTTT. Protein: CASSGETLGSPYF.

The chain has TRBV5-1 and TRBJ2-2; no clear D. Germline lookup yields CDR1 SGHRS and CDR2 YFSETQ. CDR3 length: 14 residues. V was shortened by 4 bases and J by 7 bases, with 14 bases between the two germline ends. In nucleotides, the CDR3 is TGCGCCAGCAGCCACTTCGCGAGTGGCGGGGAGCTGTTTTTT. It encodes CASSHFASGGELFF.

V usage is TRBV5-3 and J usage is TRBJ2-7; D remains unclear. TRBV5-3 is designated an ORF whose function remains uncertain. Trimming pared 3 bases from V and 2 bases from J, leaving 15 bases between. The CDR3 sequence is 15 residues long. CDR3 loop: CARSYKTQRPYEQYF. The CDR3 DNA reads TGTGCCAGAAGCTATAAGACGCAGCGTCCCTACGAGCAGTACTTC.

The chain is built from TRBV2 and TRBJ2-5; D not certain. CDR1 SNHLY and CDR2 FYNNEI come from the germline V gene. The CDR3 has 14 amino acids. The V end was cut by 4 bases, the J end by 0 bases, with 9 bases between. The CDR3 reads CASSGRTDQETQYF. Written as DNA, the CDR3 is TGTGCCAGCAGTGGGCGGACGGACCAAGAGACCCAGTACTTC.

DNA for the CDR3: TGTGCCATCAGCCAAGGACAGGGGGCATACGAGCAGTACTTC. Translating gives CAISQGQGAYEQYF. The gene calls are TRBV10-3 and TRBJ2-7; 11 bases fit TRBD1. CDR3 length: 14 residues. J was trimmed by 4 bases and V by 6 bases; bases with no gene match: 5. Germline CDR1 ENHRY, CDR2 SYGVKD.

The chain combines TRBV5-4 with TRBJ2-1, with 8 positions matching TRBD2. This CDR3 has 15 amino acids. Germline V gene lookup returns CDR1 SGHNT and CDR2 YYREEE (reference sequence). V lost 4 bases to trimming and J lost 6 bases; unmatched junction nucleotides: 9. The CDR3 is CASSRSGSGPNEQFF. DNA of the CDR3: TGTGCCAGCAGCCGCAGCGGGAGTGGCCCCAATGAGCAGTTCTTC.

V usage is TRBV4-1 and J usage is TRBJ2-3; 10 bases are shared with TRBD2. CDR1 is MGHRA, CDR2 YSYEKL, per germline. The CDR3 extends over 16 amino acids. J gave up 1 base and V 4 bases, and 5 bases lay outside the gene matches. CDR3 amino acids: CASSPGGTSGTDTQYF. CDR3 nucleotide sequence: TGCGCCAGCAGCCCAGGGGGGACTAGCGGCACAGATACGCAGTATTTT.

The chain couples TRBV6-1 to TRBJ2-7; TRBD1 matches at 9 bases. The V gene's germline CDR1 is MNHNS and CDR2 SASEGT. CDR3 length equals 16 residues. The V gene end was trimmed by 2 bases and the J gene end by 3 bases; junction bases not matched to a gene: 8. The chain's CDR3 is CASSEYGGTGRYEQYF. CDR3 DNA: TGTGCCAGCAGTGAATATGGGGGGACAGGGCGCTACGAGCAGTACTTC.

The V gene is TRBV6-1, the J gene TRBJ1-5, with no clear D. CDR1 is MNHNS and CDR2 is SASEGT in the germline V gene. Trimming stripped 1 base from V and 0 bases from J, with 10 bases between. This CDR3 region has 16 residues. The CDR3 here is CASSEVPGYSNQPQHF. Here the CDR3 DNA reads TGTGCCAGCAGTGAAGTTCCCGGATATAGCAATCAGCCCCAGCATTTT.

The chain recombines TRBV5-1 with TRBJ2-1, with D maybe TRBD1 (7 bases). CDR1 and CDR2 from the germline V gene are SGHRS and YFSETQ. V lost 4 bases and J 10 bases, leaving 21 bases between the germline ends. The CDR3 totals 15 residues. In DNA, the CDR3 is TGCGCCAGCAGCCATCCGGGACAGTCAGGAGGGGAGCAGTTCTTC. Translating gives CASSHPGQSGGEQFF.

The chain's CDR3 is CAWSYEEYEQFF. CDR3 coding DNA: TGTGCCTGGAGTTACGAGGAGTATGAGCAGTTCTTC. V is TRBV30 and J is TRBJ2-1; D uncertain. There are 12 residues in the CDR3. Looked up from germline, CDR1 is GTSNPN and CDR2 is SVGIG (reference sequence). V was pared by 2 bases and J by 8 bases, with 10 bases between.

This chain joins TRBV18 and TRBJ2-7, with D hard to call. Per the germline V gene, CDR1 is KGHSH and CDR2 is LQKENI. The CDR3 sequence is 14 residues long. V was pared by 0 bases and J by 6 bases, with 12 bases between. The CDR3 DNA reads as TGTGCCAGCTCACCACCGTTGTTAGTGGGCGAGCAGTACTTC. Residues: CASSPPLLVGEQYF.

This clone appeared a single time. The V gene is TRBV10-1, the J gene TRBJ1-5; D might be TRBD1 (6 bases). Trimming shortened V by 6 bases and J by 7 bases, and 10 bases separated the two germline ends. CDR3 length: 12 amino acids. The germline CDR1 and CDR2 sequences are WNHNN and SYGVQD (reference sequence). CDR3 loop: CASRAGAQPQHF. CDR3 in DNA: TGCGCCAGCAGGGCAGGGGCGCAGCCCCAGCATTTT.

The V call is TRBV7-2, the J call TRBJ1-3; no definite D call. The CDR3 consists of 13 residues. Per the germline V gene, CDR1 is SGHTA and CDR2 is FQGNSA. The V end lost 1 base, the J end lost 2 bases, and 3 bases lay between the germline ends. The CDR3 nucleotides read TGTGCCAGCAGCTTAGGACCTGGAAACACCATATATTTT. Translation: CASSLGPGNTIYF.

This clone was recorded once. V usage is TRBV5-1 and J usage is TRBJ2-1; 7 bases agree with TRBD2. Germline lookup yields CDR1 SGHRS and CDR2 YFSETQ. This CDR3 is built from 16 residues. J was trimmed by 12 bases and V by 0 bases; bases with no gene match: 15. The CDR3 spells CASSLEVGTTTMTQFF. CDR3 in DNA: TGCGCCAGCAGCTTGGAGGTCGGGACTACTACAATGACGCAGTTCTTC.

The chain has TRBV30 and TRBJ2-7; no reliable D call. Between the trimmed V and J ends, which lost 2 bases and 7 bases, there was a span of 9 bases. The CDR3 is made up of 11 amino acids. CDR1 GTSNPN and CDR2 SVGIG come from the germline V gene (reference sequence). The CDR3 loop reads CAWSPNREQYF. The CDR3, as DNA: TGTGCCTGGAGTCCTAACCGGGAGCAGTACTTC.

This chain uses TRBV29-1 with TRBJ1-3; D is unresolved. V was pared by 2 bases and J by 0 bases, with 11 bases between. Germline CDR1 is SQVTM and CDR2 is ANQGSEA. The CDR3 extends over 15 amino acids. The CDR3 is CSVERRASSGNTIYF. In DNA, the CDR3 is TGCAGCGTTGAAAGGAGGGCAAGCTCTGGAAACACCATATATTTT.

V gene TRBV4-3 combines with J gene TRBJ1-2; unclear D gene. Germline loops: CDR1 LGHNA, CDR2 YSLEER. CDR3 length: 16 residues. Trimming stripped 0 bases from V and 6 bases from J, with 17 bases between. The CDR3 here is CASSQDRLWEEDGYTF. For the CDR3, the DNA is TGCGCCAGCAGCCAAGATCGTTTGTGGGAGGAAGATGGCTACACCTTC.

The rearrangement uses TRBV7-9 and TRBJ2-6, with a weak D call TRBD2 (5 bases). Germline V lookup: CDR1 SEHNR, CDR2 FQNEAQ (reference sequence). Trimming removed 5 bases at V and 0 bases at J, with 17 bases between. This CDR3 spans 18 amino acids. CDR3 sequence: CASSPLGADYSGANVLTF. CDR3 sequence (DNA): TGTGCCAGCAGCCCCCTGGGAGCCGATTACTCTGGGGCCAACGTCCTGACTTTC.